This record covers a single T cell receptor (beta chain). Only in-frame clones appear in the TCRdb table, and some are missing; sequencing was by immunoSEQ multiplex PCR. The data show more than 95,000 clones, 70% to 85% seen once. This record comes from a study of blood T cell repertoires in COVID-19. This CDR3 has 15 amino acids. Germline V CDR1 and CDR2: SGHRS, YFSETQ. Trimming left V 5 bases short and J 1 base short, with 16 bases between. The V and J genes are TRBV5-1 and TRBJ2-7, with D possibly matching TRBD1 (6 bases). This TCR came from an elderly woman with active or convalescent COVID-19. Sequencing was done on a sample of peripheral blood. The CDR3 sequence is CASSPRGEGSYEQYF. The CDR3 region has the DNA TGCGCCAGCAGTCCCAGGGGCGAGGGGTCCTACGAGCAGTACTTC.